Following are 10 T cell receptor beta chains from one sample sequenced in a study of blood T cells in healthy people across ages. A second roughly 6 to 12 cycle PCR used barcoded and J-beta primers. From the 5' RACE reads, TCRdb called clonotypes with MiXCR, one entry per CDR3 protein. This table has 900,000 to 950,000 distinct CDR3 sequences, approximately 32% appearing once. The data were also submitted as part of a second study, on T cells of mothers and their children.

The sequenced material came from blood. These receptors were obtained from a woman aged 35 to 49 in good health.

This clonotype was seen a few times. The J gene is TRBJ2-3, the V gene TRBV2; no firm D call. V shed 7 bases and J shed 5 bases, with 10 bases lying between them. The germline V gene encodes CDR1 SNHLY and CDR2 FYNNEI. The CDR3 is made up of 12 amino acids. Here the CDR3 reads CASNFPEDTQYF. CDR3 nucleotides: TGTGCCAGCAATTTCCCGGAAGATACGCAGTATTTT.

The V call is TRBV12-3 or TRBV12-4, the J call TRBJ1-5; 12 bases match TRBD1. The CDR3 has 18 amino acids. J was trimmed by 2 bases and V by 1 base; bases with no gene match: 6. DNA for the CDR3: TGTGCCAGCAGTTTAGGGGACAGGGGGCTTTGGGGCAATCAGCCCCAGCATTTT. This codes for CASSLGDRGLWGNQPQHF.

This chain joins TRBV5-1 and TRBJ1-1; D not resolved. Per the germline V gene, CDR1 is SGHRS and CDR2 is YFSETQ. The CDR3 runs 11 residues. Trimming shortened V by 8 bases and J by 3 bases, and 8 bases separated the two germline ends. CDR3 DNA sequence: TGCGCCAGTGCGTGGGACACTGAAGCTTTCTTT. Translated: CASAWDTEAFF. Combining the CDR3 with reference TRBV5-1 and TRBJ1-1 gives the whole variable domain KAGVTQTPRYLIKTRGQQVTLSCSPISGHRSVSWYQQTPGQGLQFLFEYFSETQRNKGNFPGRFSGRQFSNSRSEMNVSTLELGDSALYLCASAWDTEAFFGQGTRLTVV.

The chain carries TRBV28 and TRBJ2-7; no reliable D call. The CDR3 extends over 14 amino acids. Trimming shortened V by 2 bases and J by 2 bases, and 10 bases separated the two germline ends. The V gene's germline CDR1 is MDHEN and CDR2 SYDVKM. The CDR3 loop is CASSLVHEPYEQYF. As DNA, the CDR3 is TGTGCCAGCAGTTTAGTACATGAGCCCTACGAGCAGTACTTC. Full variable domain (outside the CDR3, taken from reference TRBV28 and TRBJ2-7): DVKVTQSSRYLVKRTGEKVFLECVQDMDHENMFWYRQDPGLGLRLIYFSYDVKMKEKGDIPEGYSVSREKKERFSLILESASTNQTSMYLCASSLVHEPYEQYFGPGTRLTVT.

J is TRBJ2-3 and V is TRBV5-1, with D perhaps matching TRBD1 or TRBD2 (5 bases each). The germline V gene has CDR1 SGHRS and CDR2 YFSETQ. This CDR3 contains 15 residues. Trimming left V 0 bases short and J 2 bases short, with 10 bases between. CDR3 nucleotides: TGCGCCAGCAGCTTGGGGGGGACCATCACAGATACGCAGTATTTT. This encodes CASSLGGTITDTQYF.

V usage is TRBV28 and J usage is TRBJ1-1, with unresolved D. Per the germline V gene, CDR1 is MDHEN and CDR2 is SYDVKM. CDR3 length: 14 amino acids. The ends were cut back, 8 bases at V and 0 bases at J, with 13 bases in the middle. CDR3 DNA: TGTGCCAGCCACCCCCGAGGAATGAACACTGAAGCTTTCTTT. This codes for CASHPRGMNTEAFF.

The CDR3 DNA is TGTGCCAGCCGAAGGGGGCAGCGCGGGGGGTCCTATGGCTACACCTTC. Its protein product is CASRRGQRGGSYGYTF. The rearrangement links TRBV19 to TRBJ1-2; 7 positions agree with TRBD1. Germline values: CDR1 LNHDA, CDR2 SQIVND (reference sequence). This CDR3 is built from 16 residues. V gave up 9 bases and J gave up 4 bases; unmatched junction bases: 17.

This clonotype was found many times. The genes are TRBV4-3 and TRBJ1-2, with a weak D call TRBD1 (5 bases). Between the trimmed V and J ends, which lost 0 bases and 2 bases, there was a span of 25 bases. The CDR3 contains 20 residues. Germline CDR1 and CDR2: LGHNA and YSLEER. The CDR3 loop is CASSQEFGRGRDNINYGYTF. The CDR3, as DNA: TGCGCCAGCAGCCAAGAATTCGGGCGCGGCAGGGATAATATAAACTATGGCTACACCTTC.

This clonotype has more than one count but fewer than ten. The chain carries TRBV10-3 and TRBJ2-3, with 10 bases identical to TRBD2. CDR3 length: 15 residues. V was pared by 8 bases and J by 3 bases, with 8 bases of the junction left unmatched. From germline, CDR1 is ENHRY and CDR2 SYGVKD. CDR3 protein: CAIGGSSGGTDTQYF. The CDR3 DNA is TGTGCCATCGGGGGATCTAGCGGGGGAACAGATACGCAGTATTTT.

This chain joins TRBV7-9 and TRBJ2-2; D is undetermined. CDR1 SEHNR and CDR2 FQNEAQ come from the germline V gene (reference sequence). The length of the CDR3 is 13 residues. Trimming removed 5 bases from V and 7 bases from J, with 11 bases in between. The DNA for the CDR3 is TGTGCCAGCAGCCTCTCTGCGTGCGGGGAGCTGTTTTTT. It is translated as CASSLSACGELFF. The full variable domain, in which reference TRBV7-9 and TRBJ2-2 provide the parts outside the CDR3, is DTGVSQNPRHKITKRGQNVTFRCDPISEHNRLYWYRQTLGQGPEFLTYFQNEAQLEKSRLLSDRFSAERPKGSFSTLEIQRTEQGDSAMYLCASSLSACGELFFGEGSRLTVL.